Listed below are T cell receptor beta chains from one sample, sequenced in a study of T cell responses to AZD1222 COVID-19 vaccine. TCRdb's copy holds only in-frame clones and misses some; the assay was immunoSEQ multiplex PCR. The sample holds 120,000 to 150,000 clones, more than 85% seen once. This specimen was peripheral blood, taken on day 0 of AZD1222 vaccination. The receptor source for this set is an adult in good health. Both conserved end residues are part of each CDR3. A D gene is named only where the DNA matches it firmly. Clone size is given for some rows only: seen once, a few or many times, or a class if the clone is expanded.

TRBV6-1	NA	NA	TRBJ2-7	TGTGCCAGCAGTGATCCCCATAAGTCAGGGGTTACCTACGAGCAGTACTTC	CASSDPHKSGVTYEQYF
TRBV5-4	TRBD1	NA	TRBJ2-7	TGTGCCAGCAGCTTGGAGCAGGGGGCGAAGGAGCAGTACTTC	CASSLEQGAKEQYF
TRBV19	NA	NA	TRBJ2-1	TGTGCCACCAGACCCCCCGGAGATGAGCAGTTCTTC	CATRPPGDEQFF
TRBV4-2	TRBD1	NA	TRBJ2-3	TGTGCCAGCAGCCAGGGACAGGGGATAGATACGCAGTATTTT	CASSQGQGIDTQYF
TRBV4-2	TRBD2	NA	TRBJ2-7	TGTGCCAGCAGCCCCAGCGGGGGTTACGAGCAGTACTTC	CASSPSGGYEQYF
TRBV2	NA	NA	TRBJ2-7	TGTGCCAGCGGAAACGGGGGGCTTAAGGGCGAGCAGTACTTC	CASGNGGLKGEQYF
TRBV2	NA	NA	TRBJ2-2	TGTGCCAGCCTTTCGGAAGGCCCCGGGGAGCTGTTTTTT	CASLSEGPGELFF
TRBV5-1	NA	NA	TRBJ1-1	TGCGCCAGCAGCTCCTATTCCGAAGCTTTCTTT	CASSSYSEAFF
TRBV9	NA	NA	TRBJ2-1	TGTGCCAGCAGCCCCGGACTCCGCGATGAGCAGTTCTTC	CASSPGLRDEQFF
TRBV7-9	NA	once	TRBJ2-2	TGTGCCAGCAGCCCGCGCGGGGCACGCACCGGGGAGCTGTTTTTT	CASSPRGARTGELFF
TRBV28	NA	NA	TRBJ2-3	TGTGCCAGCAGTCCTTACAGCACAGATACGCAGTATTTT	CASSPYSTDTQYF
TRBV6-5	NA	NA	TRBJ1-3	TGTGCCAGCAGTCCGGAATCTGGAAACACCATATATTTT	CASSPESGNTIYF
TRBV5-1	TRBD1	NA	TRBJ1-3	TGCGCCAGCAGCAGGACAGGGGGTGAGCCTGGAAACACCATATATTTT	CASSRTGGEPGNTIYF
TRBV28	TRBD1	NA	TRBJ2-1	TGTGCCAGCAGCCAGACAGGGGGCACTTACAATGAGCAGTTCTTC	CASSQTGGTYNEQFF
TRBV7-8	NA	NA	TRBJ1-1	TGTGCCAGCAGAACCGGGGGGCAGGGATTAGTGAACACTGAAGCTTTCTTT	CASRTGGQGLVNTEAFF
TRBV3-1/TRBV3-2	NA	once	TRBJ2-1	TGTGCCAGCAGCCAATTCAACTATGAGCAGTTCTTC	CASSQFNYEQFF
TRBV11-2	NA	NA	TRBJ1-3	TGTGCCAGCAGCTTAGATCCTGGGGACGGGACCATATATTTT	CASSLDPGDGTIYF
TRBV6-2/TRBV6-3	TRBD2	once	TRBJ2-7	TGTGCCAGCAGTTCCAAACCTAGCGGGAGTATTAACGAGCAGTACTTC	CASSSKPSGSINEQYF
TRBV6-5	NA	once	TRBJ2-1	TGTGCCAGCAGTTACACCGCAGGTGGCAATGAGCAGTTCTTC	CASSYTAGGNEQFF
TRBV6-6	NA	NA	TRBJ1-1	TGTGCCAGCAGTTACTCGCCCGACGTGGACACTGAAGCTTTCTTT	CASSYSPDVDTEAFF
TRBV4-1	NA	NA	TRBJ1-1	TGCGCCAGCAGCCCCAAGGTGAACGGATACACTGAAGCTTTCTTT	CASSPKVNGYTEAFF
TRBV20-1	NA	NA	TRBJ1-1	TGCAGTGCTATAGACAGGACTGAAGCTTTCTTT	CSAIDRTEAFF
TRBV3-1/TRBV3-2	TRBD2	NA	TRBJ2-1	TGTGCCAGCAGCCTCCGGGTAGCGGGGACCTCCTACAATGAGCAGTTCTTC	CASSLRVAGTSYNEQFF
TRBV18	NA	NA	TRBJ1-5	TGTGCCAGCTCACCCGGGCCATTTCAGCCCCAGCATTTT	CASSPGPFQPQHF
TRBV6-5	TRBD1	once	TRBJ1-1	TGTGCCAGCCTCCGGGACAGGGGATCCACTGAAGCTTTCTTT	CASLRDRGSTEAFF
TRBV29-1	NA	once	TRBJ1-4	TGCAGCGGAACAAGTCGGAATGAAAAACTGTTTTTT	CSGTSRNEKLFF
TRBV18	NA	NA	TRBJ1-2	TGTGCCAGCTCACCAGCGGAGGGGAATTATGGCTACACCTTC	CASSPAEGNYGYTF
TRBV7-2	TRBD1	NA	TRBJ1-2	TGTGCCAGCAGCTCCCTCTTAACAGGGGCCGGTGGCTACACCTTC	CASSSLLTGAGGYTF
TRBV18	NA	NA	TRBJ2-5	TGTGCCAGCTCCCCACGAATGAGGGAGACCCAGTACTTC	CASSPRMRETQYF
TRBV7-7	NA	NA	TRBJ2-5	TGTGCTAGCAGCTATGGCGGAGGGGCACAAGAGACCCAGTACTTC	CASSYGGGAQETQYF
TRBV5-1	NA	NA	TRBJ1-6	TGCGCCAGCAGCCTGGACTGGAGAAATTCACCCCTCCACTTT	CASSLDWRNSPLHF
TRBV3-1/TRBV3-2	NA	NA	TRBJ1-4	TGTGCCAGCAGCCAAGGAGTAGTTCCCACTAATGAAAAACTGTTTTTT	CASSQGVVPTNEKLFF
TRBV2	NA	NA	TRBJ1-5	TGTGCCAGCAGCGAAGGGGGTACGAGCAATCAGCCCCAGCATTTT	CASSEGGTSNQPQHF
TRBV19	NA	NA	TRBJ1-5	TGTGCCAGTAGCCCAGGGCAGAAGAATCAGCCCCAGCATTTT	CASSPGQKNQPQHF
TRBV19	TRBD1	few	TRBJ1-2	TGTGCCAGTAGTACCACGACAGGGCCCGAGGGCTACACCTTC	CASSTTTGPEGYTF
TRBV19	NA	once	TRBJ1-3	TGTGCCAGTAGTATACTCTACGGGACCGGAAACACCATATATTTT	CASSILYGTGNTIYF
TRBV7-2	TRBD1	NA	TRBJ2-6	TGTGCCAGCAGCGGCGGGACAGGGGTCGGGGCCAACGTCCTGACTTTC	CASSGGTGVGANVLTF
TRBV27	TRBD2	NA	TRBJ2-2	TGTGCCAGCAGTCAGACTAGCGGAGTGAACACCGGGGAGCTGTTTTTT	CASSQTSGVNTGELFF
TRBV7-2	TRBD2	NA	TRBJ2-7	TGTGCCAGCAGCCCCGGGACTAGCGGGGCCTACGAGCAGTACTTC	CASSPGTSGAYEQYF
TRBV10-3	NA	NA	TRBJ1-2	TGTGCCATCAGTGAGTTAAATGCAGGGAGCACCTTC	CAISELNAGSTF
TRBV2	TRBD2	NA	TRBJ2-1	TGTGCCAGCAGTGAAGGGACTAGCGGGCAAAGGGTCAATGAGCAGTTCTTC	CASSEGTSGQRVNEQFF